A selection of T cell receptor beta chains follows, all from one sample in a study of T cells expressing NK-cell markers. Reprocessing the 5' RACE reads, TCRdb reports a single entry for every CDR3 protein and omits DNA. This sample lists about 440,000 distinct CDR3 sequences; its ten largest clones have 7.3%. Sequencing used blood T cells: a sorted CD56 or NKG2C T cell subset, CD4+ or CD8+ T cells, or bulk PBMC T cells (not recorded which). Source of these receptors: a woman between 18 and 75 years old in good health. The CDR3 runs from the conserved cysteine through the conserved F or W. The order of the fields is J gene, V gene, CDR3 protein.

>TRBJ2-5|TRBV5-1
CASSLLGSQETQYF
>TRBJ2-7|TRBV20-1
CHGRDSYEQYF
>TRBJ2-1|TRBV19
CASSPNFRTSVSYNEQFF
>TRBJ2-1|TRBV29-1
CSAGDRASYNEQFF
>TRBJ1-6|TRBV12-3/TRBV12-4
CASSLARDSPLHF
>TRBJ2-3|TRBV12-3/TRBV12-4
CASRPGEADTQYF
>TRBJ1-2|TRBV20-1
CSARDGTNYGYTF
>TRBJ1-1|TRBV29-1
CSGARDTEAFF
>TRBJ2-1|TRBV18
CASSQGPGADNEQFF
>TRBJ2-2|TRBV12-3/TRBV12-4
CASSFLSGGAGELFF
>TRBJ2-7|TRBV20-1
CSARAGTAIVEQYF